This TCR beta chain came from a study of T cell responses to AZD1222 COVID-19 vaccine. The protocol was immunoSEQ multiplex PCR, while the TCRdb copy is restricted to in-frame clones and leaves out a portion. The sample carries 80,000 to 90,000 clones, about 92% recorded once. The CDR3 length is 16 residues. Looked up from germline, CDR1 is MDHEN and CDR2 is SYDVKM. V shed 10 bases and J 2 bases; nucleotides not matched to a gene: 11. Here the sequenced sample was peripheral blood, taken on day 0 of AZD1222 vaccination. The chain links TRBV28 to TRBJ1-5, with 10 nucleotides matching TRBD1. The receptor's source is an adult in good health. The CDR3 nucleotides are TGTGCCACCTATCCGGGACAGGGGTATGGCAATCAGCCCCAGCATTTT. Protein: CATYPGQGYGNQPQHF.